The 8 T cell receptor beta chains below come from one sample, sequenced in a study of T cell repertoires in cytomegalovirus infection. TCRdb re-derived calls from the reads in MiXCR, one entry per CDR3 protein. The sample lists roughly 920,000 distinct CDR3 sequences; roughly 30% were seen once. For these receptors, no antigen is known. The sequences come from cultured CD8+ T cells from PBMCs, collected from culture after CMV antigen stimulation. Receptors originate from a human donor in good health (CMV status not recorded). Some clones in this sample may be carry-over from other donors' samples.

This clonotype was detected a few times. The genes are TRBV7-9 and TRBJ1-2; 8 nucleotides align to TRBD1. Germline V CDR1 and CDR2: SEHNR, FQNEAQ (reference sequence). This CDR3 contains 15 residues. Trimming cost V 5 bases and J 4 bases; bases outside gene matches: 9. The CDR3 here is CASSKPGGRFYGYTF. CDR3 sequence (DNA): TGTGCCAGCAGCAAGCCAGGGGGCCGGTTCTATGGCTACACCTTC.

CDR3 region: CASSLSSGFALGEQYV. The DNA for the CDR3 is TGTGCCAGCAGTTTATCGTCGGGGTTCGCTCTAGGCGAGCAGTACGTC. The chain uses TRBV27 and TRBJ2-7; possibly TRBD2 for D (5 bases). Germline V gene data show CDR1 as MNHEY and CDR2 as SMNVEV (reference sequence). The V gene lost 0 bases and the J gene lost 6 bases, with 18 bases spanning the gap. This CDR3 is built from 16 residues.

This chain connects TRBV6-1 to TRBJ1-1, with 8 bases fitting TRBD1. The CDR3 contains 15 residues. With 8 bases clipped from V and 11 bases from J, the junction kept 19 bases outside the gene matches. Germline V CDR1 and CDR2: MNHNS, SASEGT. CDR3 protein: CASSITGTGGPRAFF. The CDR3 DNA reads as TGTGCCAGCTCGATTACCGGGACAGGAGGTCCTCGGGCTTTCTTT.

The V and J genes are TRBV7-9 and TRBJ2-3; possibly TRBD1 for D (5 bases). CDR1 and CDR2 from the germline V gene are SEHNR and FQNEAQ (reference sequence). V lost 3 bases and J lost 1, with 17 bases in between. The CDR3 contains 17 residues. CDR3 coding DNA: TGTGCCAGCAGCTTTCCAGGGAATGATCCCCGCACAGATACGCAGTATTTT. Protein product: CASSFPGNDPRTDTQYF.

The rearrangement uses TRBV7-6 and TRBJ1-4, with TRBD1 as a possible D gene (5 bases). V lost 2 bases and J 7 bases, leaving 14 bases between the germline ends. The CDR3 is 15 residues long. Germline V gene lookup returns CDR1 SGHVS and CDR2 FNYEAQ. CDR3 loop: CASSLRGDTGEKLFF. The CDR3 DNA follows: TGTGCCAGCAGCTTAAGAGGGGATACGGGTGAAAAACTGTTTTTT.

This clonotype was counted a few times. The chain uses TRBV7-9 and TRBJ1-4; TRBD1 matches at 9 bases. The CDR3 runs 14 residues. Germline CDR1 reads SEHNR; CDR2 reads FQNEAQ (reference sequence). V lost 5 bases, J lost 7 bases, and 5 bases stayed unmatched. CDR3 DNA: TGTGCCAGCAGCCGGGACAGGGAGCGTGAAAAACTGTTTTTT. This gives the protein CASSRDREREKLFF.

This clonotype was observed a single time. The chain has TRBV7-3 and TRBJ1-2, with unresolved D. Trimming took off 5 bases at V and 2 bases at J, with 9 bases between the two ends. Germline loops: CDR1 SGHTA, CDR2 FQGTGA. This CDR3 is built from 13 residues. CDR3 DNA sequence: TGTGCCAGCAGCCAGGCCCTAAACTATGGCTACACCTTC. This gives the protein CASSQALNYGYTF. Using reference TRBV7-3 and TRBJ1-2 for the parts outside the CDR3, the full variable domain is GAGVSQTPSNKVTEKGKYVELRCDPISGHTALYWYRQSLGQGPEFLIYFQGTGAADDSGLPNDRFFAVRPEGSVSTLKIQRTERGDSAVYLCASSQALNYGYTFGSGTRLTVV.

The V gene is TRBV6-6, the J gene TRBJ1-5; D unclear. This CDR3 is built from 13 residues. Trimming left V 8 bases short and J 1 base short, with 9 bases between. Germline V gene sequence: CDR1 MNHNY, CDR2 SVGAGI (reference sequence). Written as DNA, the CDR3 is TGTGCCAGCGTGTCGGGAAGCAATCAGCCCCAGCATTTT. This translates into CASVSGSNQPQHF.